Listed here is a single T cell receptor (beta chain). TCRdb's copy holds only in-frame clones and misses some; the assay was immunoSEQ multiplex PCR. This table holds hundreds of thousands of clones, roughly 73% found once. This sample stems from a study of shared clonotypes between healthy human individuals. This CDR3 has 22 residues. Germline values: CDR1 GTSNPN, CDR2 SVGIG (reference sequence). With 4 bases clipped from V and 1 base from J, the junction kept 28 bases outside the gene matches. This chain joins TRBV30 and TRBJ1-3, with 7 nucleotides matching TRBD1. The TCR comes from a woman aged 25 to 45 in good health. What was sequenced was memory CD4+ T cells sorted from blood. Subset noted: CD45RA-negative fraction. The CDR3 region is CAWKRGIWTQDRHNSSGNTIYF. The DNA for the CDR3 is TGTGCCTGGAAACGAGGAATTTGGACCCAGGACAGGCACAATTCTTCTGGAAACACCATATATTTT.